This TCR beta chain was sequenced in a study of blood T cell repertoires in COVID-19. Recovered participants had two consecutive negative NP/OP PCR tests, healthcare professional clearance, or symptom resolution. Study processing details: Counts of nucleated cells, estimated from reference gene primer amplification, were obtained. This table comes from immunoSEQ multiplex PCR, and its TCRdb copy is limited to in-frame clones, with some not included. V, J and clone size are taken as reported in that table, and D and trimming were inferred from the DNA itself. The sample shows fewer than 450,000 clones, around nine tenths of them seen only once. The sequenced sample consisted of PBMCs or T cells enriched from blood (not recorded which). This TCR was recovered from a woman in her late teens or twenties who had recovered from COVID-19.

The CDR3 nucleotides read TGTGCCTGGAGTTTTGGTACGGGAAACACTGAAGCTTTCTTT. Translated: CAWSFGTGNTEAFF. This rearrangement joins TRBV30 to TRBJ1-1; D is uncertain. This CDR3 is built from 14 residues. Germline lookup yields CDR1 GTSNPN and CDR2 SVGIG (reference sequence). V was cut by 2 bases and J by 2 bases, with 12 bases left in between.